This T cell receptor beta chain was recovered during a study of PD-1 blockade in classical Hodgkin lymphoma (dated by TCRdb to 2018 to 2021). With respect to the entire study: Nivolumab dosing was 3 mg/kg intravenously every 2 weeks, continuing until either disease progression or unacceptable toxicity. The study used TCR beta sequencing and CyTOF to define a peripheral blood immune signature of response to PD-1 blockade in classical Hodgkin lymphoma. What the study reported, not specific to this receptor: Newly diagnosed patients were reported to have lower baseline TCR diversity than healthy donors, and relapsed/refractory patients were reported to have lower baseline TCR diversity still. Diversity was lower in patients who began nivolumab less than 1 year after ASCT, so these patients were left out of later analyses to avoid confounding by immune reconstitution. A significant rise by C4D1 was seen in CD4+ but not CD8+ TCR diversity (p=0.0027 vs p=0.16), with the rise being most apparent in complete responders (p=0.02). The study was limited to a single clinical trial cohort, and causes of repertoire differences, possibly disease activity or prior therapy, remained undefined. Trial patients achieving complete response had baseline diversity similar to newly diagnosed patients, whereas partial responders and progressors had significantly lower diversity.

The Qiagen DNeasy kit was used to extract genomic DNA both from unsorted PBMCs and from the negatively selected CD4+ and CD8+ fractions. Amplification of TCR beta CDR3 regions was done by immunoSEQ multiplex PCR with primers that anneal to V and J segments. Amplification bias was minimized using a synthetic immune receptor repertoire, and residual bias was removed computationally after sequencing. The authors processed their data as follows. Repertoire diversity was quantified as the Shannon entropy index using custom Python scripts. Unsorted, CD4+ and CD8+ repertoires were examined separately, except in combined analyses, for which CD4+ and CD8+ sequences were merged in silico. Clonal expansion was defined as a frequency increase of at least 2-fold after treatment compared with C1D1, and clones undetected at baseline were assigned a pseudocount of 0.5. Clones with 0 or 1 copy at C1D1 were classified as singleton clones, and clones with 2 or more copies were classified as non-singleton clones. By matching protein sequences in sorted samples from the same patient, clones expanded in unsorted samples were annotated as CD4+, CD8+ or unknown. Wilcoxon tests on paired samples were used to test changes in diversity from C1D1 to C4D1. The clones in this table, taken by TCRdb from immuneACCESS, are in-frame only. Not every clone is retained; where verified, under half of the shortfall comes from an unresolved V gene, and the cause of the rest is unknown. The DNA was the basis for D and trimming; V, J and clone size are from that table. The sample profile shows around 50,000 clones; under 95% of them were found once. The biggest ten clones account for more than 9% of the sample.

CDR1 and CDR2, looked up from the germline V gene, are LGHNA and YSLEER. The CDR3 runs 20 residues from the cysteine to the phenylalanine. The read is trimmed to its CDR3 DNA, 60 bases read in frame from base 1. Trimming at the junction amounts to 0 bases on V and 2 bases on J, and the germline ends lie 22 bases apart. The sample's time point, from its label and the paper: cycle 2 day 1 (C2D1) of nivolumab. All trial patients had relapsed after autologous stem cell transplantation, with cohorts A, B and C differing in prior brentuximab vedotin exposure. The trial cohort was composed of some 57 patients with relapsed/refractory classical Hodgkin lymphoma, for whom complete response, partial response or progressive disease was recorded as best overall response. Trial patients were treated with single-agent nivolumab in the multi-cohort phase II CheckMate 205 trial. Best overall response was determined by an independent review committee according to the 2007 International Working Group response criteria. PBMCs from the trial were collected at three points: immediately before nivolumab initiation (C1D1), and during therapy at cycle 2 day 1 and cycle 4 day 1. Peripheral blood was collected in 8 mL Vacutainer Cell Preparation Tubes, from which PBMCs were isolated by centrifugation and then cryopreserved.

As regards this clone: Its antigen remains undetermined. No base qualities exist here, and no much larger clone lies one base off it.

The chain joins TRBV4-3 to TRBJ2-2; the D call is possibly TRBD1 or TRBD2, each sharing 5 bases. The sample consisted of peripheral blood mononuclear cells (PBMCs), taken before the second cycle of nivolumab. This receptor was taken from a human donor with classical Hodgkin lymphoma. CDR3 reads: CASSQDPSFTGGINTGELFF. The base sequence is TGCGCCAGCAGCCAAGATCCGTCTTTCACAGGAGGCATTAACACCGGGGAGCTGTTTTTT.